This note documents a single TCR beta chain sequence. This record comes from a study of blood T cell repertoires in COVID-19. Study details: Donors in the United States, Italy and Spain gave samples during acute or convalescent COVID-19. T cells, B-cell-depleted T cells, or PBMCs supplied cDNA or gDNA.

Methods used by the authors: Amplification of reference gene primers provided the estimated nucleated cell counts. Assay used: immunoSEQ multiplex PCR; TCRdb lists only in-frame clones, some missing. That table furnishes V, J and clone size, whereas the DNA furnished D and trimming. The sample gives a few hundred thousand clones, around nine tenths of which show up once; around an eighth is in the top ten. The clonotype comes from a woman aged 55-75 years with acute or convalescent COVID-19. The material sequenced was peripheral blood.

CDR3 coding DNA: TGTGCCAGCAGGAAACCGGGACAGGGGCCCTACGAGCAGTACTTC. It translates to CASRKPGQGPYEQYF. The chain recombines TRBV28 with TRBJ2-7; 10 bases agree with TRBD1. V was clipped by 6 bases and J by 2 bases; unmatched bases: 7. Germline V gene sequence: CDR1 MDHEN, CDR2 SYDVKM. The CDR3 has 15 amino acids.